Reported below is one T cell receptor beta chain. Other DNA sequences in the sample encode the same CDR3. This entry is derived from a study of shared clonotypes between healthy human individuals. Naivety among CD8 cells was defined by CD45RO negativity and positive CCR7 selection, thereby excluding terminally differentiated effector memory CD45RA+ cells. Investigators spread the genomic DNA of each subset evenly over several immunoSEQ plates. Some clones are missing from TCRdb's copy, which holds only in-frame ones; the method was immunoSEQ multiplex PCR. The sample records hundreds of thousands of clones, roughly 96% being singletons. The sequence came from a woman younger than 45 in good health. Sequenced: naive CD8+ T cells sorted from blood.

This CDR3 reads CASSLGGRALNEQFF. The CDR3 DNA is TGTGCCAGCAGTTTAGGTGGGAGGGCACTTAATGAGCAGTTCTTC. The genes are TRBV27 and TRBJ2-1; TRBD2 agrees at 7 bases. CDR3 length: 15 amino acids. From germline, CDR1 is MNHEY and CDR2 SMNVEV (reference sequence). With V trimmed by 2 bases and J by 7 bases, 8 bases remained unmatched.